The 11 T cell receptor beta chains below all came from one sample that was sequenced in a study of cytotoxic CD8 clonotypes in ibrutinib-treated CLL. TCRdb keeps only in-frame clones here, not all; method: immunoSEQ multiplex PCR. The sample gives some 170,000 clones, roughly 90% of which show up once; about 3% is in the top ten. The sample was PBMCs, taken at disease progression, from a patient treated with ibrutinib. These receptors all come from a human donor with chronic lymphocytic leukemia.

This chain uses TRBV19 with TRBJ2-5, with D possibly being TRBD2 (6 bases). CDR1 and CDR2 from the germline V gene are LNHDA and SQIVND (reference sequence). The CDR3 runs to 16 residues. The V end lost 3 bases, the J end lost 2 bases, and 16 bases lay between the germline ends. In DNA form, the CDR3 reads TGTGCCAGTAGTATTAGGCTTAGCGGTATACAAGAGACCCAGTACTTC. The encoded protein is CASSIRLSGIQETQYF.

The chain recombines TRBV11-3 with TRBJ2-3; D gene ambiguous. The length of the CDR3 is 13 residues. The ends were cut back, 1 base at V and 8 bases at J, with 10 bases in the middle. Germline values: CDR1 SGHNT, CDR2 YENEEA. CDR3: CASSLGWAATQYF. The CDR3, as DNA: TGTGCCAGCAGCTTAGGGTGGGCGGCTACGCAGTATTTT.

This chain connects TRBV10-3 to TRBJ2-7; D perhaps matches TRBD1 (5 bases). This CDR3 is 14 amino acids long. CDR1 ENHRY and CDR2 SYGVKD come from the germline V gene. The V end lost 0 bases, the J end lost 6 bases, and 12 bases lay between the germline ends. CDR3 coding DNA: TGTGCCATCAGTGAGTCAGGGGTACTTCGCGAGCAGTACTTC. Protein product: CAISESGVLREQYF.

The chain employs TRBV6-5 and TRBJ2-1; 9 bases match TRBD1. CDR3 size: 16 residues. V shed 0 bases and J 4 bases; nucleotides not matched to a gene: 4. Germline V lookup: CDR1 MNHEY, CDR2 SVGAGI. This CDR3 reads CASSYSRGQGYNEQFF. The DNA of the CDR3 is TGTGCCAGCAGTTACTCGAGAGGACAGGGGTACAATGAGCAGTTCTTC.

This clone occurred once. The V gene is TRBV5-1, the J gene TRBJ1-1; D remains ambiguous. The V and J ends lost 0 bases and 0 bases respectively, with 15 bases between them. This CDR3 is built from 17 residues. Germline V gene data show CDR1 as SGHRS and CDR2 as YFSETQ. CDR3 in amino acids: CASSLEFREIMNTEAFF. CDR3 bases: TGCGCCAGCAGCTTGGAGTTCCGGGAAATTATGAACACTGAAGCTTTCTTT. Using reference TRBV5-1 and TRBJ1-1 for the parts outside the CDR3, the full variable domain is KAGVTQTPRYLIKTRGQQVTLSCSPISGHRSVSWYQQTPGQGLQFLFEYFSETQRNKGNFPGRFSGRQFSNSRSEMNVSTLELGDSALYLCASSLEFREIMNTEAFFGQGTRLTVV.

The CDR3 bases are TGTGCCTGGACGGGGCGGGAGGGCACAGATACGCAGTATTTT. Translating gives CAWTGREGTDTQYF. The chain links TRBV30 to TRBJ2-3; TRBD2 matches at 8 bases. This CDR3 is 14 amino acids long. Germline V gene data show CDR1 as GTSNPN and CDR2 as SVGIG (reference sequence). The trim removed 4 bases at V and 1 base at J, leaving 4 bases unmatched.

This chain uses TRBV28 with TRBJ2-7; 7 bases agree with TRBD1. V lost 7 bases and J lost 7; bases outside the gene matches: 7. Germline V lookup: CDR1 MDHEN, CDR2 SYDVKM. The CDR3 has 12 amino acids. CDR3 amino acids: CASTGQSWEQYF. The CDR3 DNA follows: TGTGCCAGCACGGGACAGTCCTGGGAGCAGTACTTC.

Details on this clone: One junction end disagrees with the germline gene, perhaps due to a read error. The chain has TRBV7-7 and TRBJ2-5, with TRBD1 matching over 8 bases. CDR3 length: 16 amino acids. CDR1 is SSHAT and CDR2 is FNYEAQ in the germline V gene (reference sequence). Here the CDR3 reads CASSQGTGIVQETQYF. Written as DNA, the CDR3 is TGTGCTAGCAGCCAGGGGACAGGCATCGTGCAAGAGACCCAGTACTTC. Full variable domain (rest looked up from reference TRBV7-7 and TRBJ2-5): GAGVSQSPRYKVTKRGQDVTLRCDPISSHATLYWYQQALGQGPEFLTYFNYEAQPDKSGLPSDRFSAERPEGSISTLTIQRTEQRDSAMYRCASSQGTGIVQETQYFGPGTRLLVL.

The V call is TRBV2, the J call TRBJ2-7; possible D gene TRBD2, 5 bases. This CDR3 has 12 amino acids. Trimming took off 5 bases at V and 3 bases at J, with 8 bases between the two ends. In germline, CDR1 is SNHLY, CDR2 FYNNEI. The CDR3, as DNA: TGTGCCAGCAGTAGCGGTTACTACGAGCAGTACTTC. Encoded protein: CASSSGYYEQYF.

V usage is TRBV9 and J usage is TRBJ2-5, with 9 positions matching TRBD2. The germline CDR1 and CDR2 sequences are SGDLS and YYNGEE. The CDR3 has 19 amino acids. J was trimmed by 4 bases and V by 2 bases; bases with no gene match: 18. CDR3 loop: CASSVSSSGAGGVGETQYF. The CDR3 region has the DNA TGTGCCAGCAGCGTTTCTTCTTCGGGGGCGGGAGGGGTCGGAGAGACCCAGTACTTC.

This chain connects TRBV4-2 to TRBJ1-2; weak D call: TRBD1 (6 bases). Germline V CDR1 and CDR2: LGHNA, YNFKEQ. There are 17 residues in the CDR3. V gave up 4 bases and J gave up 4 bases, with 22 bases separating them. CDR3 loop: CASSPTLVGAAVYGYTF. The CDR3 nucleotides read TGTGCCAGCAGCCCTACCTTGGTGGGGGCAGCGGTCTATGGCTACACCTTC.